This record looks at one T cell receptor (beta chain) sequence and its context. The V and J ends lost 5 bases and 3 bases respectively, with 11 bases between them. Germline values: CDR1 MNHEY, CDR2 SVGAGI. There are 14 residues in the CDR3. The Seattle patients joined while their infection was active and were tracked longitudinally afterward. Per the original data handling: Amplification of reference gene primers was used by the study to estimate nucleated cell counts. The repertoire was sequenced with immunoSEQ multiplex PCR; TCRdb's copy has only in-frame clones and lacks some. D and trimming come from the DNA, and the V and J calls and clone size come from that table. The sample lists about 220,000 clones; around 83% were seen once. The data originate from a study of blood T cell repertoires in COVID-19. The wider study: Spain, Italy and the United States supplied samples that represented acute and convalescent COVID-19. PBMCs, B-cell-depleted T cells, or T cells were the source of the cDNA or gDNA that made up the material.

Sequencing was done on a sample of peripheral blood. V and J are TRBV6-5 and TRBJ1-5; maybe TRBD1 (6 bases). The TCR sequence derives from a woman between 65 and 79 years old with COVID-19, enrolled during active disease. The CDR3 sequence is CASSPDRINQPQHF. The CDR3 region has the DNA TGTGCCAGCAGTCCCGACAGGATCAATCAGCCCCAGCATTTT.